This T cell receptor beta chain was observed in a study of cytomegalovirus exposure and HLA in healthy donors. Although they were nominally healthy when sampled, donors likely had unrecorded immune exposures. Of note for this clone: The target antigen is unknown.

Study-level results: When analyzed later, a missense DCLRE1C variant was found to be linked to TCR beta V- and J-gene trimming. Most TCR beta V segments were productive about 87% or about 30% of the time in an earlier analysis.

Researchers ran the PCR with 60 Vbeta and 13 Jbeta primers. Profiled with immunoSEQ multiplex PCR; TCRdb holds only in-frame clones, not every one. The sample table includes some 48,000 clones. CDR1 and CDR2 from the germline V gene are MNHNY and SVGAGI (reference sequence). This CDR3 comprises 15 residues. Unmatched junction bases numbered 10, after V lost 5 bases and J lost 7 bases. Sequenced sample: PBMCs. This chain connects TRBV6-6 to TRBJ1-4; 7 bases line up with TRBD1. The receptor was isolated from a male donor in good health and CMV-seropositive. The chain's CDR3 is CASSHGQAGGEKLFF. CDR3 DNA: TGTGCCAGCAGTCATGGACAGGCTGGAGGTGAAAAACTGTTTTTT.